One sample yielded the 12 T cell receptor beta chains listed below, sequenced in a study of beta chain features in type 1 diabetes (dated by TCRdb to between 2017 and 2018). To prepare the library, the immunoSEQ multiplex PCR assay was applied. The entire amount of isolated RNA was reverse transcribed using the High Capacity cDNA Reverse Transcription Kit, so the sequenced TCRB transcripts were expressed ones. Here the immuneACCESS table is served through TCRdb, limited to in-frame sequences with V and J called. Missing clones are a known gap in these copies; in checked studies unresolved V genes cover under half, and the rest lacks a known reason. The sample table contains about 180,000 clones; only one count was recorded for 13% of them. Jointly, the top ten make up less than 0.7% of the sample. The sequenced material came from central memory CD4+ T cells from blood. These TCRs come from a woman in her late teens or twenties in good health.

The gene calls are TRBV28 and TRBJ1-4, with TRBD1 as a possible D gene (6 bases). The CDR3 is 14 amino acids. Trimming cost V 1 base and J 5 bases, with 8 bases left between them. The germline CDR1 and CDR2 sequences are MDHEN and SYDVKM. The CDR3: CASSLSQGNEKLFF. The CDR3 bases are TGTGCCAGCAGTTTATCCCAGGGGAATGAAAAACTGTTTTTT.

A few counts support this clone. The chain couples TRBV29-1 to TRBJ1-4; D is perhaps TRBD1 (5 bases). Germline-derived CDR1 and CDR2 are SQVTM and ANQGSEA. V was cut by 6 bases and J by 4 bases, with 12 bases left in between. This CDR3 is 13 amino acids long. CDR3 in DNA: TGCAGCGTCCAGGGAGGTGGTAATGAAAAACTGTTTTTT. This translates into CSVQGGGNEKLFF.

This clone came up a few times. The V gene is TRBV4-3, the J gene TRBJ2-7, with TRBD2 matching 9 bases. Unmatched junction bases numbered 16, after V lost 2 bases and J lost 5 bases. The CDR3 consists of 18 residues. Germline V CDR1 and CDR2: LGHNA, YSLEER. The CDR3 spells CASSQRLRMAGGFHEQYF. The CDR3 coding sequence is TGCGCCAGCAGCCAACGGTTAAGGATGGCGGGAGGGTTTCACGAGCAGTACTTC.

This clone was recorded a few times. The chain carries TRBV4-2 and TRBJ2-5, with D perhaps matching TRBD1 (5 bases). This CDR3 spans 16 amino acids. Per the germline V gene, CDR1 is LGHNA and CDR2 is YNFKEQ. Trimming pared 0 bases from V and 3 bases from J, leaving 14 bases between. The CDR3, as DNA: TGTGCCAGCAGCCAAGAGGCTGGGGCAGGAAAAGAGACCCAGTACTTC. It specifies CASSQEAGAGKETQYF.

V usage is TRBV11-3 and J usage is TRBJ2-3; 8 nucleotides align to TRBD2. Unmatched junction bases numbered 9, after V lost 5 bases and J lost 5 bases. CDR1 and CDR2 (germline): SGHNT, YENEEA. The CDR3 is 15 residues long. CDR3 in amino acids: CASSLGLAEGDTQYF. The CDR3 coding sequence is TGTGCCAGCAGCCTTGGACTAGCCGAGGGAGATACGCAGTATTTT.

The V call is TRBV28, the J call TRBJ1-4; 9 bases match TRBD1. With V trimmed by 8 bases and J by 6 bases, 7 bases remained unmatched. The CDR3 loop spans 14 amino acids. Germline V gene sequence: CDR1 MDHEN, CDR2 SYDVKM. The CDR3 reads CASGGRTGDEKLFF. The DNA for the CDR3 is TGTGCCAGCGGAGGGAGGACAGGGGATGAAAAACTGTTTTTT. Looking up the rest from reference TRBV28 and TRBJ1-4 gives the full variable domain: DVKVTQSSRYLVKRTGEKVFLECVQDMDHENMFWYRQDPGLGLRLIYFSYDVKMKEKGDIPEGYSVSREKKERFSLILESASTNQTSMYLCASGGRTGDEKLFFGSGTQLSVL.

The V and J genes are TRBV28 and TRBJ1-1; a possible D gene is TRBD1 (5 bases). CDR1 MDHEN and CDR2 SYDVKM come from the germline V gene. Trimming stripped 7 bases from V and 2 bases from J, with 14 bases between. The CDR3 totals 14 residues. CDR3 in DNA: TGTGCCAGCACCCGGGGGGGGGAAAACACTGAAGCTTTCTTT. Amino acids: CASTRGGENTEAFF.

This clone was counted only a few times. V usage is TRBV30 and J usage is TRBJ2-7; possible D gene TRBD2, 5 bases. Trimming removed 4 bases at V and 2 bases at J, with 15 bases between. CDR1 GTSNPN and CDR2 SVGIG come from the germline V gene (reference sequence). The CDR3 is 14 amino acids. The CDR3 spells CAWMKIGRTYEQYF. CDR3 sequence (DNA): TGTGCCTGGATGAAGATAGGGAGAACCTACGAGCAGTACTTC.

This sequence joins TRBV7-2 and TRBJ1-5; 7 bases map to TRBD1. CDR1 and CDR2 (germline): SGHTA, FQGNSA. The CDR3 loop spans 13 amino acids. V trimming: 4 bases; J trimming: 7 bases; junction bases outside the gene matches: 4. CDR3 sequence: CASSSGQRQPQHF. In DNA, the CDR3 is TGTGCCAGCAGCTCGGGACAGCGCCAGCCCCAGCATTTT.

The chain carries TRBV9 and TRBJ2-3; possibly TRBD2 for D (6 bases). The germline V gene encodes CDR1 SGDLS and CDR2 YYNGEE. V lost 4 bases to trimming and J lost 4 bases, with 13 bases between them. The CDR3 sequence is 14 residues long. CDR3 nucleotide sequence: TGTGCCAGCAGCCTCGGGGGTGCGGCAGATACGCAGTATTTT. This encodes CASSLGGAADTQYF.

There are a few counts of this clone. This chain uses TRBV28 with TRBJ1-1; D gene unclear. This CDR3 has 13 amino acids. CDR1 MDHEN and CDR2 SYDVKM come from the germline V gene. Trimming stripped 6 bases from V and 7 bases from J, with 15 bases between. CDR3 nucleotide sequence: TGTGCCAGCAGGGGAGGGTTGGACGGTGAAGCTTTCTTT. It yields the protein CASRGGLDGEAFF. The full variable domain, rest sourced from reference TRBV28 and TRBJ1-1, is DVKVTQSSRYLVKRTGEKVFLECVQDMDHENMFWYRQDPGLGLRLIYFSYDVKMKEKGDIPEGYSVSREKKERFSLILESASTNQTSMYLCASRGGLDGEAFFGQGTRLTVV.

This clone was picked up a small number of times. V gene TRBV4-3 combines with J gene TRBJ2-3; D is ambiguous. CDR1 and CDR2 from the germline V gene are LGHNA and YSLEER. The CDR3 has 15 residues. With 5 bases removed from V and 4 bases from J, the gap between germline ends came to 16 bases. CDR3 loop: CASSKVASIPDTQYF. The CDR3 DNA follows: TGCGCCAGCAGCAAAGTAGCCAGTATCCCAGATACGCAGTATTTT.